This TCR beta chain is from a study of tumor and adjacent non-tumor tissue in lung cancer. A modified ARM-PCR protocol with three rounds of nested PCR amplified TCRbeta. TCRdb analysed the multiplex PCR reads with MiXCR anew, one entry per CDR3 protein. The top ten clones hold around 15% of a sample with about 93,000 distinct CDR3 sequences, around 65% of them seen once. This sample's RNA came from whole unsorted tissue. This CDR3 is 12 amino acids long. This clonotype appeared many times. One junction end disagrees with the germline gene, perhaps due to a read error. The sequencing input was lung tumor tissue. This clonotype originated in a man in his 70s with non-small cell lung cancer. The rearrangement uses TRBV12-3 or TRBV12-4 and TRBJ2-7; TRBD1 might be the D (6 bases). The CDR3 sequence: CASSLSWGRLDF. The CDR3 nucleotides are TGTGCCAGCAGTTTATCATGGGGGCGCCTGGACTTC.